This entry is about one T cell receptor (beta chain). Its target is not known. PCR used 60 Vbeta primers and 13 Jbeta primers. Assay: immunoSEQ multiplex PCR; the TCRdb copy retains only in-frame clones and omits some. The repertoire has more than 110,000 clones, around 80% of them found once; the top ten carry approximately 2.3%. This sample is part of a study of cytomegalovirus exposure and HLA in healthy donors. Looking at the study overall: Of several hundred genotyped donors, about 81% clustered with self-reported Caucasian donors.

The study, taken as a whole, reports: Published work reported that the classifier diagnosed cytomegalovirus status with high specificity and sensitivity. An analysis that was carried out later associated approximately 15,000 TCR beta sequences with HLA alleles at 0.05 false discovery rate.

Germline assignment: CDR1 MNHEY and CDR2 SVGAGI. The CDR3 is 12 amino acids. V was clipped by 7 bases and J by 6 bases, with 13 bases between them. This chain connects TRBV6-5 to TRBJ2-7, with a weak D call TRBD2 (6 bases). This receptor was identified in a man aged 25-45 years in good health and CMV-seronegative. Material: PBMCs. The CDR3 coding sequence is TGTGCCAGCAAAGGTGGAGGGTTCGAGCAGTACTTC. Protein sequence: CASKGGGFEQYF.